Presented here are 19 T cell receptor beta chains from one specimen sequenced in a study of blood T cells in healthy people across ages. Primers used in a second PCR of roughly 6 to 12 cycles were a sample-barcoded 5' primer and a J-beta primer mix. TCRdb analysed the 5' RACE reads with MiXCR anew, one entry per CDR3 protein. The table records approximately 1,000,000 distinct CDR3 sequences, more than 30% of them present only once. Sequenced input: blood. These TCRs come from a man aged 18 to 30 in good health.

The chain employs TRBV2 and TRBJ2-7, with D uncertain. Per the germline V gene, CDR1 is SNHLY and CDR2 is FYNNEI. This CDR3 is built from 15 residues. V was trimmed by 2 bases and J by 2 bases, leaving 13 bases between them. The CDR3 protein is CASSERPADTYEQYF. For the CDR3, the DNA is TGTGCCAGCAGTGAACGGCCGGCAGATACCTACGAGCAGTACTTC.

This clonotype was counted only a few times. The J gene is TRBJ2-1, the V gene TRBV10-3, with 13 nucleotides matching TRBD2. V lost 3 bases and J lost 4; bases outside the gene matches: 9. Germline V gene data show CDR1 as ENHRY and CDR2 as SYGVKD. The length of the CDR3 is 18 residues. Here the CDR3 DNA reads TGTGCCATCAGTGAAGGAACTAGCGGGGGGGGAGGATACAATGAGCAGTTCTTC. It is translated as CAISEGTSGGGGYNEQFF.

As DNA, the CDR3 is TGCAGCTTACGGGGAGGGGGGAACACTGAAGCTTTCTTT. It translates to CSLRGGGNTEAFF. This chain connects TRBV29-1 to TRBJ1-1, with D possibly being TRBD1 (6 bases). Germline CDR1 is SQVTM and CDR2 is ANQGSEA. V was shortened by 8 bases and J by 1 base, with 14 bases between the two germline ends. This CDR3 spans 13 amino acids.

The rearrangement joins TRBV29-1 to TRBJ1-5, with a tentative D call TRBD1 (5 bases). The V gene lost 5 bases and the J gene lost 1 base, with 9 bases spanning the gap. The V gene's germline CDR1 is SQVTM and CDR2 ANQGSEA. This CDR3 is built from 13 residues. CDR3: CSVLDTSNQPQHF. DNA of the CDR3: TGCAGCGTTTTGGACACGAGCAATCAGCCCCAGCATTTT.

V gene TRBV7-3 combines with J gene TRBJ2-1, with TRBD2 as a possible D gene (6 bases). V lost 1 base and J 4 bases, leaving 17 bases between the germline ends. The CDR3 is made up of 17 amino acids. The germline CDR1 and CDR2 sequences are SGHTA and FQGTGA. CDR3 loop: CASSLNDLGGRYNEQFF. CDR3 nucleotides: TGTGCCAGCAGCTTAAACGATCTCGGGGGAAGATACAATGAGCAGTTCTTC. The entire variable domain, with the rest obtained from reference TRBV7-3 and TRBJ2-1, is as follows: GAGVSQTPSNKVTEKGKYVELRCDPISGHTALYWYRQSLGQGPEFLIYFQGTGAADDSGLPNDRFFAVRPEGSVSTLKIQRTERGDSAVYLCASSLNDLGGRYNEQFFGPGTRLTVL.

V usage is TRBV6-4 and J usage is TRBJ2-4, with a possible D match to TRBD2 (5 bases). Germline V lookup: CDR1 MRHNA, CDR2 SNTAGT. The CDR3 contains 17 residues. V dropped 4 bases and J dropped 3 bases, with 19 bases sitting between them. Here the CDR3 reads CASSALLVEGDKNIQYF. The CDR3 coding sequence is TGTGCCAGCAGTGCCCTCCTTGTCGAGGGAGACAAAAACATTCAGTACTTC.

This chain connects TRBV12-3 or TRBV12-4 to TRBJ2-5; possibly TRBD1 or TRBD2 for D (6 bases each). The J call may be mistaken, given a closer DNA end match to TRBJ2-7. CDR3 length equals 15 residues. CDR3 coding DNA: TGTGCCAGCAACCGAGGGGGGAGTTCACCTGGCGAGCAGTACTTC. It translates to CASNRGGSSPGEQYF.

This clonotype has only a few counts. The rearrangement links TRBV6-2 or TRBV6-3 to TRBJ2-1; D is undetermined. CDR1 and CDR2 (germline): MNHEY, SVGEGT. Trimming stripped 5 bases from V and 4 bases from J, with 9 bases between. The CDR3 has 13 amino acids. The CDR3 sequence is CASSNSRYNEQFF. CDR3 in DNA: TGTGCCAGCAGTAATTCTCGGTACAATGAGCAGTTCTTC.

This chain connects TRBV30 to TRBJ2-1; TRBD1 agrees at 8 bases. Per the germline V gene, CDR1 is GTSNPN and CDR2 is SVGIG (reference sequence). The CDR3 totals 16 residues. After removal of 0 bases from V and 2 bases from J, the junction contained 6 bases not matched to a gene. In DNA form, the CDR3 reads TGTGCCTGGAGTGTAACGGGCAGGGGGCCCTACAATGAGCAGTTCTTC. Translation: CAWSVTGRGPYNEQFF.

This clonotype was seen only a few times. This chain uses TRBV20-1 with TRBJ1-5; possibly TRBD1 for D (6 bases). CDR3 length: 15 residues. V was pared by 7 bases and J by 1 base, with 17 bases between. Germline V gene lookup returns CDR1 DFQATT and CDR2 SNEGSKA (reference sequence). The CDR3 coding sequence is TGCAGTGTCAGCTCAGGGGCAGGCAGCAATCAGCCCCAGCATTTT. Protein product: CSVSSGAGSNQPQHF.

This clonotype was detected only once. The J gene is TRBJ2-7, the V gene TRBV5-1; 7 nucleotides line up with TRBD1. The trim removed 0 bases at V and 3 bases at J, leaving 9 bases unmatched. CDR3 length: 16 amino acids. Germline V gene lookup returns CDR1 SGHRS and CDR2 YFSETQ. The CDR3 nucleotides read TGCGCCAGCAGCTTGGGACCCGGGACAGATAACTACGAGCAGTACTTC. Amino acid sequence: CASSLGPGTDNYEQYF.

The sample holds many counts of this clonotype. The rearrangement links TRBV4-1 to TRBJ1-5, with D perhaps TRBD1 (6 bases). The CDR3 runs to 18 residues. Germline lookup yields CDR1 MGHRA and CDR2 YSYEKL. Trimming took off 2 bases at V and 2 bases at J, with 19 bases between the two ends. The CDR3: CASSQISTQGRGNQPQHF. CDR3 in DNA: TGCGCCAGCAGCCAAATCTCAACCCAGGGGCGTGGCAATCAGCCCCAGCATTTT.

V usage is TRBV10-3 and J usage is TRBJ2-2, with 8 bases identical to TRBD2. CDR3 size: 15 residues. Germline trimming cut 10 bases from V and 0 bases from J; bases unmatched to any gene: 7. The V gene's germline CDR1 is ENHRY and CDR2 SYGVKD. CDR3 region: CATSGTRPNTGELFF. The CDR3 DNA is TGTGCCACTTCCGGGACTAGGCCGAACACCGGGGAGCTGTTTTTT.

Written as DNA, the CDR3 is TGTGCCAGTAGCAGGGGTTCCAATGAGCAGTTCTTC. It is translated as CASSRGSNEQFF. The chain is built from TRBV19 and TRBJ2-1; tentatively, D is TRBD1 (6 bases). Between the trimmed V and J ends, which lost 6 bases and 6 bases, there was a span of 9 bases. The length of the CDR3 is 12 residues. The germline gives CDR1 LNHDA, CDR2 SQIVND (reference sequence).

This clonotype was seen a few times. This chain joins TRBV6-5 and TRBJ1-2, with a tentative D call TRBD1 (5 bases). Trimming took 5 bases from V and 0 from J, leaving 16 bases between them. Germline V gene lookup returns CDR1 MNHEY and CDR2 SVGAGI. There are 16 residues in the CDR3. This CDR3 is CASSPDTYVANYGYTF. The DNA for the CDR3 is TGTGCCAGCAGTCCGGACACCTACGTTGCTAACTATGGCTACACCTTC.

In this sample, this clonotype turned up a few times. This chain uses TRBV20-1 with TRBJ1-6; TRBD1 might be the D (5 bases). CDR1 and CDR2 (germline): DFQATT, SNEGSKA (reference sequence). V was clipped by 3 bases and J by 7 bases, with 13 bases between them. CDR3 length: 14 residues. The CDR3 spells CSARDNTGNSPLHF. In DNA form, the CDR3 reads TGCAGTGCTAGGGACAACACCGGGAATTCACCCCTCCACTTT.

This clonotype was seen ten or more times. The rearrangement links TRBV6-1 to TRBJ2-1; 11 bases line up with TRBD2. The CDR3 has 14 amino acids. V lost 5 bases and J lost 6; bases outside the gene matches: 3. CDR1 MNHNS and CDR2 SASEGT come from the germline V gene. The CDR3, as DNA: TGTGCCAGCAGTTATAGCGGGGGGGGCAATGAGCAGTTCTTC. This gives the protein CASSYSGGGNEQFF.

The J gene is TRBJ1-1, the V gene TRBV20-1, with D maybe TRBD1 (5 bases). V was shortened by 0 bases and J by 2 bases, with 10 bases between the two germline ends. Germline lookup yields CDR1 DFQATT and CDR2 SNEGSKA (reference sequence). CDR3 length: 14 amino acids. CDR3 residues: CSARDSQANTEAFF. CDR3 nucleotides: TGCAGTGCTAGAGATTCACAGGCCAACACTGAAGCTTTCTTT.

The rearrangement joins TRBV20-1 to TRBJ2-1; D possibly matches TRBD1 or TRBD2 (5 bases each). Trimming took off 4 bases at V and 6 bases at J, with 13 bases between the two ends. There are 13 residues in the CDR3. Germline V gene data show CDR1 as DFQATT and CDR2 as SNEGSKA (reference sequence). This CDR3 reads CSAKMGEFNEQFF. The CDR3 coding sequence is TGCAGTGCTAAGATGGGGGAGTTCAATGAGCAGTTCTTC.